The 12 T cell receptor beta chains given below trace back to one sample, sequenced in a study of blood T cell repertoires in COVID-19 (dated by TCRdb to about 2020). The receptor library was made with the immunoSEQ multiplex PCR assay. The clones in this table, taken by TCRdb from immuneACCESS, are in-frame only. Not every clone is retained; where verified, under half of the shortfall comes from an unresolved V gene, and the cause of the rest is unknown. For this sample the table gives 200,000 to 250,000 clones, of which roughly nine tenths were detected only once. Jointly, the top ten make up 6.2% of the sample. Sample: peripheral blood. These TCRs come from a man between 60 and 75 years old with acute or convalescent COVID-19.

CDR3 in amino acids: CASSSLPTSGGYEQYF. CDR3 sequence (DNA): TGTGCCAGCAGTTCCCTTCCGACTAGCGGGGGCTACGAGCAGTACTTC. The gene calls are TRBV6-6 and TRBJ2-7, with 12 nucleotides matching TRBD2. The trim removed 4 bases at V and 3 bases at J, leaving 7 bases unmatched. CDR1 and CDR2 from the germline V gene are MNHNY and SVGAGI (reference sequence). The length of the CDR3 is 16 residues.

This clone was detected only once. The junction shows a germline mismatch at one end, possibly a read error. The chain has TRBV30 and TRBJ2-1, with TRBD2 matching 7 bases. CDR3 length: 16 residues. Germline V CDR1 and CDR2: GTSNPN, SVGIG (reference sequence). The CDR3 region has the DNA TGTGCCTGGAGGAACAACGGGGCTAGCGGCTACAATGATCAGTTCTTC. Amino acids: CAWRNNGASGYNDQFF. Full variable domain (remainder filled in from reference TRBV30 and TRBJ2-1): SQTIHQWPATLVQPVGSPLSLECTVEGTSNPNLYWYRQAAGRGLQLLFYSVGIGQISSEVPQNLSASRPQDRQFILSSKKLLLSDSGFYLCAWRNNGASGYNDQFFGPGTRLTVL.

The rearrangement links TRBV6-6 to TRBJ2-2; D may be TRBD1 (6 bases). CDR3 length: 15 residues. Germline V lookup: CDR1 MNHNY, CDR2 SVGAGI (reference sequence). V was cut by 0 bases and J by 6 bases, with 11 bases left in between. Here the CDR3 reads CASSYSLTGSGELFF. DNA for the CDR3: TGTGCCAGCAGTTACTCGCTCACAGGGTCCGGGGAGCTGTTTTTT.

The chain joins TRBV6-5 to TRBJ1-1; D possibly corresponds to TRBD1 (5 bases). With 7 bases removed from V and 5 bases from J, the gap between germline ends came to 14 bases. Germline-derived CDR1 and CDR2 are MNHEY and SVGAGI. The CDR3 has 13 amino acids. Written as DNA, the CDR3 is TGTGCCAGCAAGGTCGCAGGGTGGACTGAAGCTTTCTTT. Its translation: CASKVAGWTEAFF.

The chain links TRBV4-3 to TRBJ2-5; 7 bases agree with TRBD1. Germline values: CDR1 LGHNA, CDR2 YSLEER. The CDR3 length is 14 residues. With V trimmed by 0 bases and J by 4 bases, 2 bases remained unmatched. CDR3 loop: CASSQEWTGETQYF. The CDR3 DNA follows: TGCGCCAGCAGCCAAGAGTGGACAGGAGAGACCCAGTACTTC.

The chain couples TRBV11-3 to TRBJ2-5; TRBD1 might be the D (7 bases). The CDR3 loop spans 14 amino acids. V shed 6 bases and J shed 5 bases, with 16 bases lying between them. Germline lookup yields CDR1 SGHNT and CDR2 YENEEA. The CDR3 sequence is CASSHRGGGETQYF. In DNA, the CDR3 is TGTGCCAGCAGTCACAGGGGTGGAGGGGAGACCCAGTACTTC.

CDR3 protein: CASSGDPWEQYF. The CDR3 region has the DNA TGTGCCAGCAGTGGAGATCCGTGGGAGCAGTACTTC. The V and J genes are TRBV6-6 and TRBJ2-7; D unclear. The CDR3 is 12 residues long. Germline CDR1 reads MNHNY; CDR2 reads SVGAGI (reference sequence). V was shortened by 5 bases and J by 7 bases, with 12 bases between the two germline ends.

The rearrangement uses TRBV6-1 and TRBJ2-5; 7 bases line up with TRBD1. Losses at the gene ends were 7 bases for V and 5 bases for J; bases not matched to a gene: 4. The germline V gene encodes CDR1 MNHNS and CDR2 SASEGT. This CDR3 has 12 amino acids. This CDR3 reads CASNRGGETQYF. As DNA, the CDR3 is TGTGCCAGCAACAGGGGCGGGGAGACCCAGTACTTC.

This sequence joins TRBV28 and TRBJ2-1, with TRBD2 identical over 11 bases. This CDR3 is 17 amino acids long. Germline V lookup: CDR1 MDHEN, CDR2 SYDVKM. V was clipped by 4 bases and J by 7 bases; unmatched bases: 12. The CDR3 loop is CASSSASLAGVGNEQFF. CDR3 bases: TGTGCCAGCAGTTCCGCCTCACTAGCGGGAGTTGGGAATGAGCAGTTCTTC.

The V call is TRBV28, the J call TRBJ1-5, with TRBD1 identical over 8 bases. The ends lost 6 bases at V and 3 bases at J; junction bases unmatched: 7. Germline loops: CDR1 MDHEN, CDR2 SYDVKM. The CDR3 runs to 15 residues. CDR3 sequence: CASRKDRDYNQPQHF. CDR3 nucleotides: TGTGCCAGCAGGAAGGACAGGGACTACAATCAGCCCCAGCATTTT.

In nucleotides, the CDR3 is TGTGCCAGCAGTAGGGACAGAAATCCTTTGGAGACCCAGTACTTC. Encoded protein: CASSRDRNPLETQYF. The chain couples TRBV6-2 or TRBV6-3 to TRBJ2-5; 7 nucleotides match TRBD1. The J segment lost 5 bases and the V segment lost 5 bases, leaving 11 bases of the junction unmatched. In germline, CDR1 is MNHEY, CDR2 SVGEGT. CDR3 size: 15 residues.

This clone was counted between two and nine times. This rearrangement joins TRBV19 to TRBJ1-5; no definite D call. This CDR3 has 13 amino acids. Germline CDR1 reads LNHDA; CDR2 reads SQIVND (reference sequence). V lost 0 bases and J lost 5, with 5 bases in between. Here the CDR3 DNA reads TGTGCCAGTAGTATAGATCAGGATCAGCCCCAGCATTTT. Translation: CASSIDQDQPQHF.